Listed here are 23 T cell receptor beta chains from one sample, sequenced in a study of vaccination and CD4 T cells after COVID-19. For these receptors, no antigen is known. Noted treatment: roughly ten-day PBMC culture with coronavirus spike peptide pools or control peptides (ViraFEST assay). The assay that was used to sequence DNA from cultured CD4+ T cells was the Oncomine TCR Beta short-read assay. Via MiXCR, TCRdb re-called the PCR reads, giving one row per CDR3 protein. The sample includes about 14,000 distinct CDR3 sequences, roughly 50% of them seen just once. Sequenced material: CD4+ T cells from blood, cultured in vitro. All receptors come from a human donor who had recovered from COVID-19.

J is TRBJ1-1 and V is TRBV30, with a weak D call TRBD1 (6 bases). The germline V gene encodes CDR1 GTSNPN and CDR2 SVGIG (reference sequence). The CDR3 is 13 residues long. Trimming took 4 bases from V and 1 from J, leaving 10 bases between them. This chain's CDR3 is CAWTRQENTEAFF. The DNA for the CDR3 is TGTGCCTGGACTAGACAGGAGAACACTGAAGCTTTCTTT.

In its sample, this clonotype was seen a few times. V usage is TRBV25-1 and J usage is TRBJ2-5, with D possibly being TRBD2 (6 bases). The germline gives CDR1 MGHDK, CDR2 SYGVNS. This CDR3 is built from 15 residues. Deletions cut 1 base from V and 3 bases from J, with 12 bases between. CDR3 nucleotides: TGTGCCAGCAGTGAATTCGGGCTAGCGAAAGAGACCCAGTACTTC. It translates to CASSEFGLAKETQYF.

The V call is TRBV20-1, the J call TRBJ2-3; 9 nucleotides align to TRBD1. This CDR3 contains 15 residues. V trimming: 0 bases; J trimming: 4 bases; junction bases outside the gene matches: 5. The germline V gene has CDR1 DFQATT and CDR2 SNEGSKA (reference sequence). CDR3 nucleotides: TGCAGTGCTAGAGATTATGGACAGGGGCCAGATACGCAGTATTTT. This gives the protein CSARDYGQGPDTQYF.

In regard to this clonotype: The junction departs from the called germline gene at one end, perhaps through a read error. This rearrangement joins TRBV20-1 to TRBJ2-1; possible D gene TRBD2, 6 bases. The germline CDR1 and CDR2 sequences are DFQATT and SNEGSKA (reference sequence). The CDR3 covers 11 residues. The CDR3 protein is CSTSFYNEQFF. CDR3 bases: TGCAGTACTAGCTTCTACAATGAGCAGTTCTTC.

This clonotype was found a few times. CDR3 sequence: CASSRQGNGGYTF. The CDR3 region has the DNA TGTGCCAGCAGCCGACAGGGAAATGGGGGCTACACCTTC. The chain links TRBV7-2 to TRBJ1-2; TRBD1 agrees at 7 bases. Looked up from germline, CDR1 is SGHTA and CDR2 is FQGNSA. With 5 bases clipped from V and 8 bases from J, the junction kept 8 bases outside the gene matches. This CDR3 has 13 amino acids.

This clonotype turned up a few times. This CDR3 is CASRMRGTNTGELFF. CDR3 bases: TGTGCCAGCAGGATGAGGGGCACGAACACCGGGGAGCTGTTTTTT. J is TRBJ2-2 and V is TRBV27, with D tentatively TRBD1 or TRBD2 (5 bases each). The germline CDR1 and CDR2 sequences are MNHEY and SMNVEV (reference sequence). V lost 6 bases, J lost 0 bases, and 11 bases lay in between. This CDR3 spans 15 amino acids.

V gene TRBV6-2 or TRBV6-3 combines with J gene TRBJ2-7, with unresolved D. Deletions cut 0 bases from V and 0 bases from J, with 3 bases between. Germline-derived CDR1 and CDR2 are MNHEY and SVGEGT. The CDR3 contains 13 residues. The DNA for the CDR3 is TGTGCCAGCAGTTACTCCGTCTCCTACGAGCAGTACTTC. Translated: CASSYSVSYEQYF.

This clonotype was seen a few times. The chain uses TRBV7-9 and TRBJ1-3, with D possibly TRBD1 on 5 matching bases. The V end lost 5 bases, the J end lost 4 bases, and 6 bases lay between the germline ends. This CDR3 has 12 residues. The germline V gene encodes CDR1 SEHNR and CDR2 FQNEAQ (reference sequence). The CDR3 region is CASSRGGNTIYF. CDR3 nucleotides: TGTGCCAGCAGCCGGGGGGGAAACACCATATATTTT.

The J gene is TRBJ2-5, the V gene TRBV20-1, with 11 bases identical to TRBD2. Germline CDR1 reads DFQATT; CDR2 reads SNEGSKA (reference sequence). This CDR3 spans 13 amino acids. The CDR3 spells CSDRLAGKETQYF. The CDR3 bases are TGCAGCGACCGACTAGCGGGAAAAGAGACCCAGTACTTC.

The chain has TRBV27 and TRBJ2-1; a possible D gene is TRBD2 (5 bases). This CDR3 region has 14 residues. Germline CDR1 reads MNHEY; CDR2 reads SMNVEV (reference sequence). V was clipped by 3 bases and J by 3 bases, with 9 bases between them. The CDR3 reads CASSLRAFYNEQFF. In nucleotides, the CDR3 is TGTGCCAGCAGTTTGAGGGCGTTCTACAATGAGCAGTTCTTC.

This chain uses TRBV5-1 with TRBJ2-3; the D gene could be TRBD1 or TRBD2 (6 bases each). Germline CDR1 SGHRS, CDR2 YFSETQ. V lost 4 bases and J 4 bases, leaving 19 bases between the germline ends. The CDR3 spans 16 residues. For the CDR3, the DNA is TGCGCCAGCAGCAGCCTGGGGGCGGGATCGGCAGATACGCAGTATTTT. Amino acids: CASSSLGAGSADTQYF.

This CDR3 reads CASSQDLDQRAQYF. The CDR3 DNA sequence: TGCGCCAGCAGCCAAGATTTGGACCAAAGGGCCCAGTACTTC. The J gene is TRBJ2-5, the V gene TRBV4-3; D remains ambiguous. The V end was cut by 0 bases, the J end by 9 bases, with 14 bases between. The CDR3 has 14 amino acids. Germline V lookup: CDR1 LGHNA, CDR2 YSLEER.

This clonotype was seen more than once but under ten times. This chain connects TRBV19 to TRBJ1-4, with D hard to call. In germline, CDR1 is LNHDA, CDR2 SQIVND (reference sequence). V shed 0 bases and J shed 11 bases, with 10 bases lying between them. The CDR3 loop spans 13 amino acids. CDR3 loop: CASSIDQEGKLFF. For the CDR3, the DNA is TGTGCCAGTAGTATAGACCAGGAGGGTAAACTGTTTTTT.

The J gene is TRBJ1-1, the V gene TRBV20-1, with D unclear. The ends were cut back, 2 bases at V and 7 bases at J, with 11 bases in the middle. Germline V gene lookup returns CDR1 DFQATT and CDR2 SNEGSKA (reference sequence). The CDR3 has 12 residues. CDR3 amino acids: CSARRRESEAFF. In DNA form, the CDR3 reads TGCAGTGCTAGAAGGAGGGAAAGTGAAGCTTTCTTT.

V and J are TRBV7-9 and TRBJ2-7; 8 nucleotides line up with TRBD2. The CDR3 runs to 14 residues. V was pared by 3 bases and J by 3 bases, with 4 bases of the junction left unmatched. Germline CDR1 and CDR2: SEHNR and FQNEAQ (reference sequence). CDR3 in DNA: TGTGCCAGCAGCTTTTCGGCGGGAGGCTACGAGCAGTACTTC. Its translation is CASSFSAGGYEQYF.

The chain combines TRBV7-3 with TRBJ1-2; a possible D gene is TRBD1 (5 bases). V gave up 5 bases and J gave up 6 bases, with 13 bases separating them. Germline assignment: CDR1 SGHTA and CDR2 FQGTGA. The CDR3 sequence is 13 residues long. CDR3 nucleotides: TGTGCCAGCAGCAGAGGACAACGGGATGGCTACACCTTC. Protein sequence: CASSRGQRDGYTF.

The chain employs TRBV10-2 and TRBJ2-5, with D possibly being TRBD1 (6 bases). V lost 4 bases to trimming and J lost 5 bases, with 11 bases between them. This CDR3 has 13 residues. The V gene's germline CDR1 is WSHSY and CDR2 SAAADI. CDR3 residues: CASSGTVHETQYF. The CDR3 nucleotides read TGCGCCAGCAGTGGGACAGTCCACGAGACCCAGTACTTC.

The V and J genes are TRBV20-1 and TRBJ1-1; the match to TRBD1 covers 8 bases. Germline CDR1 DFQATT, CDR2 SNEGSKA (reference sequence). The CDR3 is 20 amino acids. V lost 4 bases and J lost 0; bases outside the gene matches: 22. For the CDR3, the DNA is TGCAGTGCTACCAGACCCCTAATCTGGACAGGGCAAACACTGAACACTGAAGCTTTCTTT. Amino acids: CSATRPLIWTGQTLNTEAFF.

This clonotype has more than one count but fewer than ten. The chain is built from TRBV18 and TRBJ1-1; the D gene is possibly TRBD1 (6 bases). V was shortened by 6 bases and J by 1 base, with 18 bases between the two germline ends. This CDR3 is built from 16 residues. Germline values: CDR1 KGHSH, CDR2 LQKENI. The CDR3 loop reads CASSLRSGGWNTEAFF. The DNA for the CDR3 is TGTGCCAGCTCGCTAAGGAGTGGGGGCTGGAACACTGAAGCTTTCTTT.

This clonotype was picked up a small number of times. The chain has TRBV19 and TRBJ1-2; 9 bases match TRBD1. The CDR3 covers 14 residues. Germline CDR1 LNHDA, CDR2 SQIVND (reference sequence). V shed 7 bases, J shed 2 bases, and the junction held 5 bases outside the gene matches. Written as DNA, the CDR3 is TGTGCCAGTACCTCACAGGGGGCGAACTATGGCTACACCTTC. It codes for CASTSQGANYGYTF.

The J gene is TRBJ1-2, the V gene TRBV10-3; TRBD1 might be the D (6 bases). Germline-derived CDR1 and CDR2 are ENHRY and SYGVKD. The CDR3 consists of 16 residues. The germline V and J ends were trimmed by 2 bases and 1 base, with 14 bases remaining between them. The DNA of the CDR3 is TGTGCCATCAGTGAGACTCGGGGGGCACTTAACTATGGCTACACCTTC. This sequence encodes CAISETRGALNYGYTF.

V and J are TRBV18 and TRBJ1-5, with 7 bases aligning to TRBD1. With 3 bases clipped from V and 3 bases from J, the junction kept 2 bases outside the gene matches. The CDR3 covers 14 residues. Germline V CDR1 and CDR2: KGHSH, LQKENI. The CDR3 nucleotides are TGTGCCAGCTCACCGGGACAGACCAATCAGCCCCAGCATTTT. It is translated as CASSPGQTNQPQHF.

CDR3 loop: CASSFSGTTDTQYF. DNA of the CDR3: TGTGCCAGCAGCTTTTCGGGGACCACAGATACGCAGTATTTT. The V and J genes are TRBV7-3 and TRBJ2-3, with D tentatively TRBD1 or TRBD2 (5 bases each). This CDR3 has 14 amino acids. CDR1 is SGHTA and CDR2 is FQGTGA in the germline V gene. Trimming removed 3 bases from V and 2 bases from J, with 9 bases in between.